The 4 T cell receptor beta chains presented below share a single source sample, sequenced in a study of control samples from healthy donors and cancer patients. Sequencing used immunoSEQ multiplex PCR; TCRdb keeps in-frame clones, though not all of them. Among about 51,000 clones, 88% were seen once, and the ten largest hold about 39%. The specimen was PBMCs. The receptors stem from a middle-aged man with head and neck cancer.

This chain joins TRBV28 and TRBJ2-5, with a possible D match to TRBD2 (6 bases). Germline CDR1 reads MDHEN; CDR2 reads SYDVKM. This CDR3 comprises 13 residues. Trimming pared 2 bases from V and 2 bases from J, leaving 6 bases between. The CDR3 sequence: CASSLGGQETQYF. CDR3 DNA: TGTGCCAGCAGTTTAGGGGGGCAAGAGACCCAGTACTTC.

V and J are TRBV20-1 and TRBJ2-7, with TRBD2 matching over 9 bases. Germline values: CDR1 DFQATT, CDR2 SNEGSKA (reference sequence). V gave up 3 bases and J gave up 4 bases; unmatched junction bases: 4. The CDR3 loop spans 13 amino acids. CDR3 DNA: TGCAGTGCTAGTCTGGCGGGAGGGTACGAGCAGTACTTC. This translates into CSASLAGGYEQYF.

The chain employs TRBV7-6 and TRBJ1-1; no reliable D call. From germline, CDR1 is SGHVS and CDR2 FNYEAQ. V was pared by 5 bases and J by 1 base, with 8 bases between. This CDR3 contains 13 residues. The DNA of the CDR3 is TGTGCCAGCAGCCCGTTTGAGAACACTGAAGCTTTCTTT. Amino acids: CASSPFENTEAFF.

In DNA form, the CDR3 reads TGTGCCAGCAGAGGGAGGGGGACATCGGACACCGGGGAGCTGTTTTTT. Protein sequence: CASRGRGTSDTGELFF. The chain is built from TRBV2 and TRBJ2-2, with a weak D call TRBD2 (7 bases). In germline, CDR1 is SNHLY, CDR2 FYNNEI. The CDR3 runs to 16 residues. Trimming took 6 bases from V and 3 from J, leaving 17 bases between them. Drawing the rest from reference TRBV2 and TRBJ2-2, the complete variable domain is EPEVTQTPSHQVTQMGQEVILRCVPISNHLYFYWYRQILGQKVEFLVSFYNNEISEKSEIFDDQFSVERPDGSNFTLKIRSTKLEDSAMYFCASRGRGTSDTGELFFGEGSRLTVL.